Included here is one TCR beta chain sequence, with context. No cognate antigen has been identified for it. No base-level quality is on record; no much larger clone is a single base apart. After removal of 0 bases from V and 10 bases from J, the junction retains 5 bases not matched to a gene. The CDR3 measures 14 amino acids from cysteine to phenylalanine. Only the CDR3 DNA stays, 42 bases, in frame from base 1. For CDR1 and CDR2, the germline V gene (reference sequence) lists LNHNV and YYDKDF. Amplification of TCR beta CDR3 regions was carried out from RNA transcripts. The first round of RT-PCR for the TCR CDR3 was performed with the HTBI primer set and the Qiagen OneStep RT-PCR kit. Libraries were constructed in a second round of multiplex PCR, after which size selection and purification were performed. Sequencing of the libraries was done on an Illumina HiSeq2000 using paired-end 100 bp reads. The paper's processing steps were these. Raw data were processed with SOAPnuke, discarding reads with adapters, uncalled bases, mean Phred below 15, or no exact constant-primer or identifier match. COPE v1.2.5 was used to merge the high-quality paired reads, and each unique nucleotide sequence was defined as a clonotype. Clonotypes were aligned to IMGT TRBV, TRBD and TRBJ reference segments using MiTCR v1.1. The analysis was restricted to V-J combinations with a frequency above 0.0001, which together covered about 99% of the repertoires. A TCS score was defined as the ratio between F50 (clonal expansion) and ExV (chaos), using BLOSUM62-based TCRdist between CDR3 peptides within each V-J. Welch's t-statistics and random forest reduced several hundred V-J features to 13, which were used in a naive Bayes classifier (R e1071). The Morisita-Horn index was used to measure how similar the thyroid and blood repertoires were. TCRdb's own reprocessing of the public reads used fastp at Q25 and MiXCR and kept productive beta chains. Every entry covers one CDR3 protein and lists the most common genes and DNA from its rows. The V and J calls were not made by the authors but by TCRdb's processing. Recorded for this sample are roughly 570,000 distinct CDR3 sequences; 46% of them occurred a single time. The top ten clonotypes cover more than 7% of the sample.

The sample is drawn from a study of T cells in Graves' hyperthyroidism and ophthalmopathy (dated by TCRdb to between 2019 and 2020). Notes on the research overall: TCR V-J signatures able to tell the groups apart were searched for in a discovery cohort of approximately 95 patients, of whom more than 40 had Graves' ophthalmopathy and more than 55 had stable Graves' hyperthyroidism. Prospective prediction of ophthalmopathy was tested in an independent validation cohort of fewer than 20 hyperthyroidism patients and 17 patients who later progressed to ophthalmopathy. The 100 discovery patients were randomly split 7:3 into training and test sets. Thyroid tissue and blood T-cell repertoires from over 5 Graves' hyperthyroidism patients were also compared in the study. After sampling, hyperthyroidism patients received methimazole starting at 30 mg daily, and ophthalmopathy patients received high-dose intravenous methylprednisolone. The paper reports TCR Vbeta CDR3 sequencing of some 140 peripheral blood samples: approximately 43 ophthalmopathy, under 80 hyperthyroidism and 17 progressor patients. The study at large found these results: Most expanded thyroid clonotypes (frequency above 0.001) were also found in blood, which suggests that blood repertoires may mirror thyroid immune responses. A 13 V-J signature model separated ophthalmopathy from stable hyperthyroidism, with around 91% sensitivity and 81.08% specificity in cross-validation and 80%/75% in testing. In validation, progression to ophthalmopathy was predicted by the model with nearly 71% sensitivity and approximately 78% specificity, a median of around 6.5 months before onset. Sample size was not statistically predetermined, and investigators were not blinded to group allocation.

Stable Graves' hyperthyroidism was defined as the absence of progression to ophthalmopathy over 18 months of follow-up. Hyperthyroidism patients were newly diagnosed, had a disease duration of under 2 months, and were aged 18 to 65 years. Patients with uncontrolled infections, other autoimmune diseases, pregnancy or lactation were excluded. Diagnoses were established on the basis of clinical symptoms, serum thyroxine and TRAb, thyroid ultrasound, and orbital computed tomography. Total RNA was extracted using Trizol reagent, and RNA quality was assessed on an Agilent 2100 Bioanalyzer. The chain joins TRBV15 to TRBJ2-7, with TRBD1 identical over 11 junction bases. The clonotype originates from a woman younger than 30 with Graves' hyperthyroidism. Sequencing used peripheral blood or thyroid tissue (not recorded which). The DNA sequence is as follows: TGTGCCACCAGCAGAGATAAGGGACAGGGGGACCAGTACTTC. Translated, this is CATSRDKGQGDQYF.